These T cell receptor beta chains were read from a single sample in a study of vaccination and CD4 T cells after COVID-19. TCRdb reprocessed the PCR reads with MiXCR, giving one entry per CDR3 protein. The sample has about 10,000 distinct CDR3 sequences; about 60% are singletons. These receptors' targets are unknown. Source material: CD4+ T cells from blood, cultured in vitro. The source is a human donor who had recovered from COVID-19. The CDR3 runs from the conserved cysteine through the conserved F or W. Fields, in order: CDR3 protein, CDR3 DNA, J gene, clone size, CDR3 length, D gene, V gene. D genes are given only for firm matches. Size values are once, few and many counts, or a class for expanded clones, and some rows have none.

CACRWGGGNYGYTF,TGTGCCTGTCGATGGGGCGGAGGTAACTATGGCTACACCTTC,TRBJ1-2,NA,14,NA,TRBV30
CASASSYNSPLHF,TGTGCCAGCGCAAGCTCCTATAATTCACCCCTCCACTTT,TRBJ1-6,NA,13,NA,TRBV2
CASSGATGTGYSNQPQHF,TGTGCCAGCAGTGGGGCCACCGGGACAGGTTATAGCAATCAGCCCCAGCATTTT,TRBJ1-5,once,18,TRBD1,TRBV2
CASSYSLSRSNQPQHF,TGTGCCAGCAGTTACTCGTTAAGCAGGAGCAATCAGCCCCAGCATTTT,TRBJ1-5,NA,16,NA,TRBV6-2/TRBV6-3
CATSRGHGVSAEAFF,TGTGCCACCAGCAGAGGTCATGGGGTTTCGGCTGAAGCTTTCTTT,TRBJ1-1,NA,15,NA,TRBV15
CATSDLSPRDVGELFF,TGTGCCACCAGTGATTTGAGTCCCCGGGATGTCGGGGAGCTGTTTTTT,TRBJ2-2,NA,16,NA,TRBV24-1
CASSYRVGGETQYF,TGTGCTAGCAGTTACAGGGTTGGGGGAGAGACCCAGTACTTC,TRBJ2-5,NA,14,NA,TRBV7-7
CASSLSPTGLSGNEQFF,TGTGCCAGCAGTTTATCCCCTACAGGGTTATCGGGCAATGAGCAGTTCTTC,TRBJ2-1,NA,17,NA,TRBV27
CASRGQGRTGELFF,TGTGCCAGCAGGGGACAGGGTAGAACCGGGGAGCTGTTTTTT,TRBJ2-2,few,14,TRBD1,TRBV27
CATSGRQGFGTRYGYTF,TGTGCCACCAGTGGCCGACAGGGTTTTGGAACTCGCTATGGCTACACCTTC,TRBJ1-2,NA,17,TRBD1,TRBV24-1
CATWRSDLGTEAFF,TGTGCCACCTGGAGGAGTGATTTGGGAACTGAAGCTTTCTTT,TRBJ1-1,NA,14,NA,TRBV6-1
CSAPGTSTDTQYF,TGCAGTGCCCCGGGGACTAGCACAGATACGCAGTATTTT,TRBJ2-3,NA,13,NA,TRBV20-1
CASRRQGGRNTEAFF,TGTGCCAGCAGGCGACAGGGGGGGCGGAACACTGAAGCTTTCTTT,TRBJ1-1,NA,15,TRBD1,TRBV11-2
CASTAGEGVNSTDTQYF,TGTGCCAGCACCGCCGGGGAGGGGGTCAATAGCACAGATACGCAGTATTTT,TRBJ2-3,NA,17,NA,TRBV27
CASSEDLSGYEQYF,TGTGCCAGCAGTGAAGACCTGTCTGGGTACGAGCAGTACTTC,TRBJ2-7,NA,14,NA,TRBV2
CASSFRQDPNYGYTF,TGTGCCAGCAGTTTCAGACAGGACCCTAACTATGGCTACACCTTC,TRBJ1-2,NA,15,NA,TRBV27
CASSLVGSAPRVSDTQYF,TGTGCCAGCAGCTTAGTAGGTAGCGCCCCAAGGGTGTCAGATACGCAGTATTTT,TRBJ2-3,few,18,NA,TRBV7-2
CASFRGIQYFGAGELFF,NA,TRBJ2-2,NA,17,NA,TRBV21-1
CASQLVYGYTF,TGTGCCAGCCAACTAGTCTATGGCTACACCTTC,TRBJ1-2,NA,11,NA,TRBV11-2
CASSLGRQGLNQPQHF,TGTGCCAGCAGCTTAGGACGGCAGGGCCTTAATCAGCCCCAGCATTTT,TRBJ1-5,NA,16,NA,TRBV7-2
CSAPDPGQGTYEQYF,TGCAGTGCCCCCGATCCGGGACAGGGGACCTACGAGCAGTACTTC,TRBJ2-7,once,15,TRBD1,TRBV20-1
CASRPSPNYGYTF,TGTGCCAGTAGACCCTCTCCCAACTATGGCTACACCTTC,TRBJ1-2,NA,13,NA,TRBV6-1
CASSDTTYEQYF,TGCGCCAGCAGCGACACCACCTACGAGCAGTACTTC,TRBJ2-7,NA,12,NA,TRBV5-1
CASSLTGGSSPLHF,TGTGCCAGCAGTCTGACAGGGGGGAGTTCACCCCTCCACTTT,TRBJ1-6,NA,14,TRBD1,TRBV6-1
CASSLWRGGETQYF,TGTGCCAGCAGCTTATGGCGGGGGGGGGAGACCCAGTACTTC,TRBJ2-5,once,14,TRBD2,TRBV7-2
CASSTQVTYGYTF,TGTGCCAGCAGTACACAGGTCACCTATGGCTACACCTTC,TRBJ1-2,NA,13,NA,TRBV12-3/TRBV12-4
CASSSSGTGETQYF,TGTGCCAGCAGTTCCTCAGGGACCGGAGAGACCCAGTACTTC,TRBJ2-5,NA,14,NA,TRBV27
CSALGQGAVTEAFF,TGCAGTGCTCTCGGACAGGGGGCGGTCACTGAAGCTTTCTTT,TRBJ1-1,NA,14,TRBD1,TRBV20-1
CASNVYRDSPTDEAFF,TGTGCCAGCAATGTCTACCGGGACTCCCCAACAGATGAAGCTTTCTTT,TRBJ1-1,NA,16,NA,TRBV6-1
CASSRAVELTEAFF,TGTGCCAGCAGTCGAGCCGTCGAGTTGACTGAAGCTTTCTTT,TRBJ1-1,few,14,NA,TRBV6-1
CASSYMRSDTQYF,TGTGCCAGCAGTTACATGCGGAGTGATACGCAGTATTTT,TRBJ2-3,few,13,NA,TRBV6-2/TRBV6-3
CASSVTQVEPQHF,TGTGCCAGCAGTGTCACACAGGTGGAGCCCCAGCATTTT,TRBJ1-5,NA,13,NA,TRBV28
CASSSQDRGRVNTEAFF,TGTGCCAGCAGCTCCCAGGACAGGGGGCGAGTGAACACTGAAGCTTTCTTT,TRBJ1-1,few,17,TRBD1,TRBV7-2
CASSSTGLDEKLFF,TGTGCCAGCAGTTCGACGGGGCTCGATGAAAAACTGTTTTTT,TRBJ1-4,NA,14,NA,TRBV6-5
CASSYRPPRQGGTGELFF,TGTGCCAGCAGTTATAGACCCCCTCGACAGGGCGGGACCGGGGAGCTGTTTTTT,TRBJ2-2,NA,18,TRBD1,TRBV6-5
CASSPLSTEAFF,TGTGCCAGCAGCCCATTATCAACTGAAGCTTTCTTT,TRBJ1-1,NA,12,NA,TRBV7-9
CSARGHGDAAEAFF,TGCAGTGCTAGAGGTCATGGGGACGCGGCTGAAGCTTTCTTT,TRBJ1-1,NA,14,NA,TRBV20-1
CSAKGWVNEKLFF,TGCAGTGCAAAAGGATGGGTTAATGAAAAACTGTTTTTT,TRBJ1-4,NA,13,NA,TRBV20-1
CSARDRVSLGTTQYF,TGCAGTGCTAGAGATCGAGTTTCGCTCGGTACGACCCAGTACTTC,TRBJ2-5,NA,15,NA,TRBV20-1
CSARTPNYGYTF,TGCAGCGCTAGGACCCCTAACTATGGCTACACCTTC,TRBJ1-2,NA,12,NA,TRBV29-1
CASSQGVGGVYEQYF,TGCGCCAGCAGCCAAGGTGTGGGTGGGGTATACGAGCAGTACTTC,TRBJ2-7,NA,15,NA,TRBV4-1